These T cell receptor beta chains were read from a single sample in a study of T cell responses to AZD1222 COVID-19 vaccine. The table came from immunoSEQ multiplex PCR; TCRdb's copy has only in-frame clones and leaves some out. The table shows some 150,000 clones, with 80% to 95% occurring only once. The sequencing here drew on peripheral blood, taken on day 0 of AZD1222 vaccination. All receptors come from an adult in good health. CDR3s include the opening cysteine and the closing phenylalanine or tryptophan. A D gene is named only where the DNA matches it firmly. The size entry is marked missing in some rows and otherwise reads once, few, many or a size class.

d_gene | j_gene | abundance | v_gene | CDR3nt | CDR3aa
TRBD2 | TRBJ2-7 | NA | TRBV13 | TGTGCCAGCAGCCTTAAAGGACTAGCGGGGGGGCTTCATGCGTACGAGCAGTACTTC | CASSLKGLAGGLHAYEQYF
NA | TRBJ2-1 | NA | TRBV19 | TGTGCCAGTAGTAGGGCGAGTTTAGGTAATGAGCAGTTCTTC | CASSRASLGNEQFF
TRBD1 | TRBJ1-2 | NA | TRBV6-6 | TGTGCCAGCAGTTACTCGTCAGGGGGAGGTGGCTACACCTTC | CASSYSSGGGGYTF
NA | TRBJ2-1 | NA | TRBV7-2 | TGTGCCAGCAGCCCGACGCTTACCACCGGCAATGAGCAGTTCTTC | CASSPTLTTGNEQFF
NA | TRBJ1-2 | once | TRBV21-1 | TGTGCCAGCAGCAAATTCGAGGCGAGACAGGGGCGACGCGATGGCTACACCTTC | CASSKFEARQGRRDGYTF
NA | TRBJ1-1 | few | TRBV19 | TGTGCCAGTAGTATCGGTTTTAACGAGGGAATGAACACTGAAGCTTTCTTT | CASSIGFNEGMNTEAFF
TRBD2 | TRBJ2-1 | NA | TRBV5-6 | TGTGCCAGCAGCCCCCCCGGGGGGGGTATTCCGCTCTTC | CASSPPGGGIPLF
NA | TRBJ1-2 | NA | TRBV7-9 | TGTGCCAGCAGCTTAGTTGGGAGATACGGCTATGGCTACACCTTC | CASSLVGRYGYGYTF
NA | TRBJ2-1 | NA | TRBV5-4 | TGTGCCAGCAGCTCCTATCGGGGCCGGAGCTCCTACAATGAGCAGTTCTTC | CASSSYRGRSSYNEQFF
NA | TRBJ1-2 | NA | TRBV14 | TGTGCCAGCAGCCAAGATGGTACGACTATGGGCTACACCTTC | CASSQDGTTMGYTF
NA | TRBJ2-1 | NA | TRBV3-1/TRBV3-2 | TGTGCCAGCAGCCAAGACTTTAGGTCTTCCAATGAGCAGTTCTTC | CASSQDFRSSNEQFF
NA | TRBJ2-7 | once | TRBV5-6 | TGTGCCAGCAGCCGGACCGGGGACTCCTACGAGCAGTACTTC | CASSRTGDSYEQYF
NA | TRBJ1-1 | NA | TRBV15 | TGTGCCACCAGCAGAGATAGACTGAACACTGAAGCTTTCTTT | CATSRDRLNTEAFF
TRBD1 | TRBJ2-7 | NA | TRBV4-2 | TGTGCCAGCAGCAGCCGACAGGGGGGTTACGAGCAGTACTTC | CASSSRQGGYEQYF
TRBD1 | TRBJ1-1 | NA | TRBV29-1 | TGCAGCGCCAGCCAGGGGGCTACTGAAGCTTTCTTT | CSASQGATEAFF
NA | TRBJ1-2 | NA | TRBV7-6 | TGTGCCAGCAGCCGCACAGGGAGTGGTGGCTACACCTTC | CASSRTGSGGYTF
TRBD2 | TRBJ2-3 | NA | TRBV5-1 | TGCGCCAGCAGCTTGGTTAGCGGGGGGGTAACAGATACGCAGTATTTT | CASSLVSGGVTDTQYF
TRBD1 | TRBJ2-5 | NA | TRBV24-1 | TGTGCCACCAGCGGGCCCGGGACAGGGAACGGGGAGACCCAGTACTTC | CATSGPGTGNGETQYF
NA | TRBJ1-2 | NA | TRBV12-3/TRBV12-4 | TGTGCCAGCAGTCCAGATTCTAACTATGGCTACACCTTC | CASSPDSNYGYTF
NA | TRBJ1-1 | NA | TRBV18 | TGTGCCAGCTCACCCACGCAGGTATCCGAAGCTTTCTTT | CASSPTQVSEAFF
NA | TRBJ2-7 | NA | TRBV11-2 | TGTGCCAGCAGCTGGGCAGTAAACTACGAGCAGTACTTC | CASSWAVNYEQYF
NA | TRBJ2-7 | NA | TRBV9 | TGTGCCAGCAGCGGACGGGGGCCTAAGAGCTCCTACGAGCAGTACTTC | CASSGRGPKSSYEQYF
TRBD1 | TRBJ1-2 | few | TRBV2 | TGTGCCAGCAGTATCCAGGGGGCGAGTGGCTACACCTTC | CASSIQGASGYTF
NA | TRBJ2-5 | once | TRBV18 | TGTGCCAGCTCAGTCATGGACAGCCAAGAGACCCAGTACTTC | CASSVMDSQETQYF
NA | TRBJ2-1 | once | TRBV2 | TGTGCCAGCACCACCAAAGGAACAGGGTATCCTGAGCAGTTCTTC | CASTTKGTGYPEQFF
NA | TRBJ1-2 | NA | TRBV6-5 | TGTGCCAGCAGCACGACCGGGACGAACTATGGCTACACCTTC | CASSTTGTNYGYTF
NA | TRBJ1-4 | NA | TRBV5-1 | TGCGCCAGCAGCTTGGCCCTTGGGAGGTCGCGGGAAAAACTGTTTTTT | CASSLALGRSREKLFF
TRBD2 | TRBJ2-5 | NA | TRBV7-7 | TGTGCCAGCACGGGGACTAGCGGACCACAAGAGACCCAGTACTTC | CASTGTSGPQETQYF
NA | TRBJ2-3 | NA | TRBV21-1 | TGTGCCAGCAGCATGAGCACAGATACGCAGTATTTT | CASSMSTDTQYF
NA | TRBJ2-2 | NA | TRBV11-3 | TGTGCCAGCAGCTCCCCGGAGGGCCGAAGCACCGGGGAGCTGTTTTTT | CASSSPEGRSTGELFF
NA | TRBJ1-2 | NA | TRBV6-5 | NA | CASSFAPGASTF
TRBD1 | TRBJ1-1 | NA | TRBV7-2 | TGTGCCAGCAGCTTCCGGGACAGGGGTATACCACTGAAAGCTTTCTTT | CASSFRDRGIPLKAFF
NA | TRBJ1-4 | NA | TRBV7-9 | TGTGCCAGCAGCGGCTCGACCGAATACGCAACTAATGAAAAACTGTTTTTT | CASSGSTEYATNEKLFF
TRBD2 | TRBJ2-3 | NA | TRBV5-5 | TGTGCCAGCAGTTTTACCGGGACTAGCGGGAGCACGCAGTATTTT | CASSFTGTSGSTQYF
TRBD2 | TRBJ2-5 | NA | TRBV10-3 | TGTGCCATCAGTGCGGGTAGCGGGGGACAAGAGACCCAGTACTTC | CAISAGSGGQETQYF
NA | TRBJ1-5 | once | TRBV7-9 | TGTGCCAGCAGCTTAGGTATCGGTACAGAGAATCAGCCCCAGCATTTT | CASSLGIGTENQPQHF
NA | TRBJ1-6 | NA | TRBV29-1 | TGCAGCGTTGGGGATAATTCACCCCTCCACTTT | CSVGDNSPLHF
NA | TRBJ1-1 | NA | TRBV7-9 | TGTGCCAGCAGCTTAACCCTAGCTGAAGCTTTCTTT | CASSLTLAEAFF
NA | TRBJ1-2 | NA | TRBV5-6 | TGTGCCAGCAGCTTTTCCCCGCAGGCGGATGGCTACACCTTC | CASSFSPQADGYTF
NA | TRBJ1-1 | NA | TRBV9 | TGTGCCACTGCCGTGGGCGGAGACACTGAAGCTTTCTTT | CATAVGGDTEAFF
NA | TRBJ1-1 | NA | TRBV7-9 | TGTGCCAGCAGCTTAGCGGGGTCTTTGAACACTGAAGCTTTCTTT | CASSLAGSLNTEAFF
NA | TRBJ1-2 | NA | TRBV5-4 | TGTGCCAGCATCCCCGGGGGGATCGGGGGAGGACGCAATGGCTACACCTTC | CASIPGGIGGGRNGYTF
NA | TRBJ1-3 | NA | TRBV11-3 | TGTGCCAGCAGCTTAGGAGTAGGCTCTGGAAACACCATATATTTT | CASSLGVGSGNTIYF